This TCR beta chain is from a study of T cells in Graves' hyperthyroidism and ophthalmopathy. About the study: Peripheral blood specimens were obtained at initial diagnosis, prior to any treatment.

This CDR3 has 13 amino acids. Trimming pared 2 bases from V and 0 bases from J, leaving 8 bases between. Germline V lookup: CDR1 DFQATT, CDR2 SNEGSKA (reference sequence). What was amplified from RNA transcripts were TCR beta CDR3 regions. The study used the HTBI primer set for a first-round RT-PCR of the TCR CDR3. Using its own MiXCR run on the multiplex PCR reads, TCRdb lists one record per CDR3 protein. The table lists 550,000 to 800,000 distinct CDR3 sequences, 16% of them singletons. Hyperthyroidism was newly diagnosed in patients aged 18 to 65 (duration under 2 months). Patients with uncontrolled infections, other autoimmune diseases, pregnancy or lactation were excluded.

Sequencing was performed on blood. This clonotype was sampled from a man between 18 and 29 years old with Graves' hyperthyroidism. The rearrangement joins TRBV20-1 to TRBJ2-7; D is ambiguous. The CDR3 DNA follows: TGCAGTGCTAGAACAGCTAGCTCCTACGAGCAGTACTTC. Amino acids: CSARTASSYEQYF.